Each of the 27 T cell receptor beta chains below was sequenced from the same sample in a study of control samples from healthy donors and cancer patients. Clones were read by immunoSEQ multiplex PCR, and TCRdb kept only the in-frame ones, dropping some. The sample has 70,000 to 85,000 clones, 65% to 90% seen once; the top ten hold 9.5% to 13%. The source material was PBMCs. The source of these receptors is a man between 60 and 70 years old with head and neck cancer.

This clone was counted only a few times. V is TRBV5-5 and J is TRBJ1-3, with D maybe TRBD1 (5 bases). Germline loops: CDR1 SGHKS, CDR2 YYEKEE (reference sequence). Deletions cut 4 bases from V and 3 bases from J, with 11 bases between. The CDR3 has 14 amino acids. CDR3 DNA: TGTGCCAGCAGCCAATCGGGACTTGGAAACACCATATATTTT. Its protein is CASSQSGLGNTIYF.

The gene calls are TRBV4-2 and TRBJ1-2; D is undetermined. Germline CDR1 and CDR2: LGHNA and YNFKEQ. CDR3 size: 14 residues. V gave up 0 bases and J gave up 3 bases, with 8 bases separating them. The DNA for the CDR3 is TGTGCCAGCAGCCAAGATAAGCAGGACTATGGCTACACCTTC. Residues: CASSQDKQDYGYTF.

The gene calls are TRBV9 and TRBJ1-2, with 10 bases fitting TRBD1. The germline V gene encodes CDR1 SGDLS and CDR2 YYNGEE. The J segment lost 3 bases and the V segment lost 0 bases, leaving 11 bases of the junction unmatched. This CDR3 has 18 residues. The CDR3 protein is CASSVGQGAGLLDYGYTF. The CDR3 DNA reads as TGTGCCAGCAGCGTAGGACAGGGGGCCGGTTTATTGGACTATGGCTACACCTTC.

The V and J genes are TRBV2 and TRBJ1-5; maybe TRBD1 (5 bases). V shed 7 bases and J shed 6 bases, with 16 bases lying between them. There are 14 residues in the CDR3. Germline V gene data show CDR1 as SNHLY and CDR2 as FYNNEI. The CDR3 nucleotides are TGTGCCAGCACCCCGGGGCTGTCCTCTCAGCCCCAGCATTTT. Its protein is CASTPGLSSQPQHF.

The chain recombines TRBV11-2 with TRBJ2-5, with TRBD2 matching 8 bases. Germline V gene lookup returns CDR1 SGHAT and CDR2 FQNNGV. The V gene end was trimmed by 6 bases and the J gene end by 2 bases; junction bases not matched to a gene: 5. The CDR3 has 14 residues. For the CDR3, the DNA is TGTGCCAGCAGTCCTACTAGCGGACAAGAGACCCAGTACTTC. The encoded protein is CASSPTSGQETQYF.

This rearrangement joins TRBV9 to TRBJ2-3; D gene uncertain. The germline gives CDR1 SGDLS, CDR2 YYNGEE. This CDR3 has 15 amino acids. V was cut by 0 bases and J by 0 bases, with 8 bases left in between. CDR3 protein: CASSVVESSTDTQYF. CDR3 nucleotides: TGTGCCAGCAGCGTAGTCGAGAGTAGCACAGATACGCAGTATTTT.

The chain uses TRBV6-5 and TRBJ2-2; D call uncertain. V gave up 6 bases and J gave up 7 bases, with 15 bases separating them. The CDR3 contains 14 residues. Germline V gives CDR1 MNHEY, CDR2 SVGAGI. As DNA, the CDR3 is TGTGCCAGCAGATACCAGGTTTCGGACGGGGAGCTGTTTTTT. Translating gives CASRYQVSDGELFF.

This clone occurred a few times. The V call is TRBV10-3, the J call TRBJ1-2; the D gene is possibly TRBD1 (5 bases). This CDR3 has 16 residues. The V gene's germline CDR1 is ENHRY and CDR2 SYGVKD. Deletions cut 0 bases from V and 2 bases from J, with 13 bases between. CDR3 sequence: CAISESRQLENYGYTF. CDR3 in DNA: TGTGCCATCAGTGAGTCAAGACAGCTTGAAAACTATGGCTACACCTTC.

The CDR3 loop is CASSLDPTYGYTF. The CDR3 DNA is TGTGCCAGCAGCTTAGACCCCACCTATGGCTACACCTTC. The chain couples TRBV11-2 to TRBJ1-2; D gene uncertain. The V and J ends lost 0 bases and 4 bases respectively, with 6 bases between them. The CDR3 spans 13 residues. Germline values: CDR1 SGHAT, CDR2 FQNNGV.

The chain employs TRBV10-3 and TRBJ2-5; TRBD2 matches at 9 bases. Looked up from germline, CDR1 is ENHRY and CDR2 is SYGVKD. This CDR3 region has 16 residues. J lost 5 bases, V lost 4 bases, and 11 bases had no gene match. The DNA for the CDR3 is TGTGCCATCAGTGTTGATAGCGGGAGTCTCCGGGAGACCCAGTACTTC. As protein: CAISVDSGSLRETQYF.

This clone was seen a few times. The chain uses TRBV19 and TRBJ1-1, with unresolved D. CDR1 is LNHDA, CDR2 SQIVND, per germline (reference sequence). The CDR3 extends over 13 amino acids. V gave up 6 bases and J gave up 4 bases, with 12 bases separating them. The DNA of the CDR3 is TGTGCCAGTAGGGCAGGCGTCGTCACTGAAGCTTTCTTT. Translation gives CASRAGVVTEAFF.

The CDR3 DNA follows: TGTGCCAGCAGTGAAGTTGCGGGAGGGCTCCGCAATGAGCAGTTCTTC. It encodes CASSEVAGGLRNEQFF. The rearrangement links TRBV2 to TRBJ2-1; 9 bases agree with TRBD2. The CDR3 contains 16 residues. V was pared by 1 base and J by 6 bases, with 7 bases of the junction left unmatched. CDR1 SNHLY and CDR2 FYNNEI come from the germline V gene.

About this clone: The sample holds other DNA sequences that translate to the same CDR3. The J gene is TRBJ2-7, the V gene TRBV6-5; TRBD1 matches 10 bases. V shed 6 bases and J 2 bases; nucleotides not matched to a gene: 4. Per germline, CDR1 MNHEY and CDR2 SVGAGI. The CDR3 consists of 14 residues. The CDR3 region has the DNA TGTGCCAGCAGCTGGGACAGGGGTCCCTACGAGCAGTACTTC. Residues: CASSWDRGPYEQYF.

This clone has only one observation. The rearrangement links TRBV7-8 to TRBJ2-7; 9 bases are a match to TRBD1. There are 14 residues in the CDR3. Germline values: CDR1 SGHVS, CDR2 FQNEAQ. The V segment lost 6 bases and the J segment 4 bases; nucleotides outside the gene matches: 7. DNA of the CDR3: TGTGCCAGCAGGGACAGGGGTTGGGGGTACGAGCAGTACTTC. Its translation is CASRDRGWGYEQYF.

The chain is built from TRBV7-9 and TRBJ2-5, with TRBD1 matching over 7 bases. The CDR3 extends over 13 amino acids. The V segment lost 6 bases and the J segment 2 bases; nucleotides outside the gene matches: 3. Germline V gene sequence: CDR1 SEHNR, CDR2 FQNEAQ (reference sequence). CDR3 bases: TGTGCCAGCAGTCGGGACAGTCAAGAGACCCAGTACTTC. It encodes CASSRDSQETQYF. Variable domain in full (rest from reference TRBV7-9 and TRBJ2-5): DTGVSQNPRHKITKRGQNVTFRCDPISEHNRLYWYRQTLGQGPEFLTYFQNEAQLEKSRLLSDRFSAERPKGSFSTLEIQRTEQGDSAMYLCASSRDSQETQYFGPGTRLLVL.

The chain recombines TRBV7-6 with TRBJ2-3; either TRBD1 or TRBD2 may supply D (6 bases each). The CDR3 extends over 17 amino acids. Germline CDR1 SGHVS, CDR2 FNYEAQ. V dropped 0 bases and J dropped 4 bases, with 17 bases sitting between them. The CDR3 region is CASSLAGGGGFADTQYF. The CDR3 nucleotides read TGTGCCAGCAGCTTAGCAGGAGGGGGAGGTTTTGCAGATACGCAGTATTTT.

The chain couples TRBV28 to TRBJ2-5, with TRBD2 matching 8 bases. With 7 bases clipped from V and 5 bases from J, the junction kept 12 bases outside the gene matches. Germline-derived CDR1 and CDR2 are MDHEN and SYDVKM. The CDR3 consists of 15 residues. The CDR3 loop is CASNGSGTGAETQYF. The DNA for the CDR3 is TGTGCCAGCAACGGTAGCGGGACGGGGGCGGAGACCCAGTACTTC.

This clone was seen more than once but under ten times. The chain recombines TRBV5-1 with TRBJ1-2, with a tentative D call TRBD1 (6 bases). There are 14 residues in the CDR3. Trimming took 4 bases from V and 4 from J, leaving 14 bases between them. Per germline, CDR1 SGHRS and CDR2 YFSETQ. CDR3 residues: CASSEGGSGYGYTF. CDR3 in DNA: TGCGCCAGCAGCGAGGGGGGTTCAGGCTATGGCTACACCTTC.

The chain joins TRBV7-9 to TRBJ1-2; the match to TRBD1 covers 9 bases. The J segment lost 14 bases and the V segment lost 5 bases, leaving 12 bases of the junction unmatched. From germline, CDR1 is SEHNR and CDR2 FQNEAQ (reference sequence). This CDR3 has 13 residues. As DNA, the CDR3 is TGTGCCAGCAGCCCTTCCGGGACAGGGTATTTGACCTTC. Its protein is CASSPSGTGYLTF.

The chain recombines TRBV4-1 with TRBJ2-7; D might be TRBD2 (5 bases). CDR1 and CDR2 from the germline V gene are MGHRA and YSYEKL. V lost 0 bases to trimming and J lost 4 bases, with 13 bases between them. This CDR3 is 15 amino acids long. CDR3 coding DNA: TGCGCCAGCAGCCAAGACGAGGGCTACATTTACGAGCAGTACTTC. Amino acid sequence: CASSQDEGYIYEQYF.

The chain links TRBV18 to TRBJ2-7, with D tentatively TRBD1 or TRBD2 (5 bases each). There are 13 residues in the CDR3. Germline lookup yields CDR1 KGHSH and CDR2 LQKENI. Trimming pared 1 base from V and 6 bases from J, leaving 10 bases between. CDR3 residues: CASSPLEGSEQYF. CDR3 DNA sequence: TGTGCCAGCTCACCACTCGAGGGGAGCGAGCAGTACTTC.

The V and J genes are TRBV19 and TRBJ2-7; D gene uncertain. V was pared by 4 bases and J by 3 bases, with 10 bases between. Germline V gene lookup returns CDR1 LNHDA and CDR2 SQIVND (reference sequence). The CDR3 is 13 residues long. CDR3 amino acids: CASSNPLGYEQYF. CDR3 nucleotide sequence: TGTGCCAGTAGTAACCCTCTGGGCTACGAGCAGTACTTC.

In DNA, the CDR3 is TGTGCCAGCAACTACCAAGAGACCCAGTACTTC. This sequence encodes CASNYQETQYF. This rearrangement joins TRBV2 to TRBJ2-5; D uncertain. Germline CDR1 reads SNHLY; CDR2 reads FYNNEI. The germline V and J ends were trimmed by 7 bases and 0 bases, with 3 bases remaining between them. The CDR3 is made up of 11 amino acids.

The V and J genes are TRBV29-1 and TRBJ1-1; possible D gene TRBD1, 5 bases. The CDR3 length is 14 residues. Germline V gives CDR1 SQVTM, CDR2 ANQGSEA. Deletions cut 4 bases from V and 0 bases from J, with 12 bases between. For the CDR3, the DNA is TGCAGCGTTGTTGTTAGGGGATTGAACACTGAAGCTTTCTTT. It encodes CSVVVRGLNTEAFF.

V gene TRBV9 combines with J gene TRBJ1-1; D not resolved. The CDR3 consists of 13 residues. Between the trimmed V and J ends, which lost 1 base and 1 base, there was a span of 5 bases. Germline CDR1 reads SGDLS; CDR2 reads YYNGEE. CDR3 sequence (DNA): TGTGCCAGCAGCGTACAGAGGAACACTGAAGCTTTCTTT. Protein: CASSVQRNTEAFF. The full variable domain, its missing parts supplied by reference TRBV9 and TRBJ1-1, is DSGVTQTPKHLITATGQRVTLRCSPRSGDLSVYWYQQSLDQGLQFLIQYYNGEERAKGNILERFSAQQFPDLHSELNLSSLELGDSALYFCASSVQRNTEAFFGQGTRLTVV.

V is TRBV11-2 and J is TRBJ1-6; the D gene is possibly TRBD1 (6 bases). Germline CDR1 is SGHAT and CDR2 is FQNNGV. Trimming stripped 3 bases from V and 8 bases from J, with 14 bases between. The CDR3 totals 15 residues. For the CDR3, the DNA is TGTGCCAGCAGCTTCCAGGGGACCATTGATTCACCCCTCCACTTT. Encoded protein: CASSFQGTIDSPLHF.

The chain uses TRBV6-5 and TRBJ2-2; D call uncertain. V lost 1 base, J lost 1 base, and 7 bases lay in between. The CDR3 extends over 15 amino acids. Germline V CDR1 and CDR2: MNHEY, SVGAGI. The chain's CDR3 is CASSYYRKNTGELFF. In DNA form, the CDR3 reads TGTGCCAGCAGTTACTACCGGAAGAACACCGGGGAGCTGTTTTTT.